This T cell receptor (beta chain) was observed in a study of radiation and T cells in renal cell carcinoma. Method: immunoSEQ multiplex PCR; TCRdb's copy keeps in-frame clones and lacks some. Found here are some 150,000 clones, approximately 90% of them singletons; the top ten hold 10% to 15%. Germline CDR1 reads MDHEN; CDR2 reads SYDVKM. CDR3 length: 14 amino acids. V shed 10 bases, J shed 2 bases, and the junction held 7 bases outside the gene matches. The time point: blood 2 weeks post-SBRT. Specified treatment: 15 Gy SBRT to primary tumor, nephrectomy 4 weeks later. This TCR came from a woman between 45 and 65 years old with renal cell carcinoma. The sequences come from blood, collected from a patient whose treatment included radiotherapy and nephrectomy. V usage is TRBV28 and J usage is TRBJ1-4, with TRBD1 identical over 7 bases. The CDR3 region has the DNA TGTGCCATCCTCCGACAGGGTACTAATGAAAAACTGTTTTTT. Translated: CAILRQGTNEKLFF.